This T cell receptor (beta chain) was identified during a study of T cells in placental villitis. A note on the overall study: The study compared placental TCR-beta repertoires across villitis of unknown etiology, gestational-age-matched unaffected controls, and infectious villitis to test an allograft-versus-infection hypothesis. Broader findings and caveats from the paper: Bulk tissue sequencing could not distinguish helper, regulatory or cytotoxic T cells, nor maternal versus fetal T cells, and excluded gamma-delta receptors. Higher CMV-specific clone frequencies were found in infectious CMV cases than in villitis of unknown etiology (approximately 0.011 vs 0.001), and no difference in CMV-specific clone frequencies was seen between villitis of unknown etiology and controls. Paraffin blocks contained small amounts of decidua, so some captured T cells, especially in controls, may have been decidual rather than villous infiltrates.

For CDR1 and CDR2, the germline V gene lists MNHEY and SVGEGT. For this chain, trimming is 6 bases at the V end and 5 bases at the J end, and the number of junction bases without a gene match is 9. The CDR3, from cysteine to phenylalanine, totals 15 residues. The only DNA kept is the CDR3, 45 bases in frame from the first base. The immunoSEQ v4 bias-controlled multiplex PCR assay, performed blinded to group allocation, was used to amplify TCR-beta CDR3 regions from genomic DNA. Reference gene primers were added alongside TCR-beta primers to estimate nucleated cell and T cell quantities per sample. Sequencing of the libraries was performed on an Illumina MiSeq with a 100-cycle paired-end protocol. Per the source publication's procedure: In the immunoSEQ Analyzer software, diversity and richness were calculated, with richness measured by iChao1 and clonality based on Pielou evenness and Shannon diversity on a 0-1 scale where a higher value means less diversity. CDR3 amino acid sequences together with V/J genes were queried against VDJdb for CMV, EBV and influenza A specificities, with confidence 3 and substitution 2 applied. The Morisita-Horn index was used to assess how much TCR-beta amino acid clonotypes overlapped between the villitis of unknown etiology, infectious villitis and control repertoires. TCRdb carries this immuneACCESS record with in-frame sequences only. Its versions omit some clonotypes, under half of them owing to an unresolved V gene in the studies checked, with the rest unexplained. The V and J calls and clone size are taken from that table; D and trimming were inferred from the DNA. Recorded for this sample are about 6,300 clones; more than 70% of them occurred a single time. The ten biggest clones cover 7.5% to 10% of the sample.

Five infectious villitis placentae were included, four with confirmed cytomegalovirus and one with Toxoplasma gondii, and were not matched to other groups. The mothers in the infectious villitis group were younger, had smaller fetuses, and delivered preterm or had intrauterine demise in two cases. Placentae were collected after delivery and examined grossly and histologically before archival tissue was selected. Five 10-micron scrolls were cut from each FFPE block, and DNA was then isolated using the AllPrep DNA/RNA FFPE Tissue kit. NanoDrop was used to check DNA concentration and purity, while a Bioanalyzer was used to assess RNA quality. This clone is medium-sized (0.01 to 0.1%) in terms of sample share. Its cognate antigen has yet to be identified. Base qualities are not at hand, and no much larger clone is one base apart.

The sample comprised placental tissue containing maternal and fetal cells. The sequence was collected from a human patient with infectious villitis; the placental T cells may come from both mother and fetus. In this chain, TRBV6-2 or TRBV6-3 is recombined with TRBJ2-2, with 7 middle bases fitting TRBD2. The DNA reads TGTGCCAGCAGCAGCGAGCGGGGATTTACCGGGGAGCTGTTTTTT. This sequence encodes CASSSERGFTGELFF.